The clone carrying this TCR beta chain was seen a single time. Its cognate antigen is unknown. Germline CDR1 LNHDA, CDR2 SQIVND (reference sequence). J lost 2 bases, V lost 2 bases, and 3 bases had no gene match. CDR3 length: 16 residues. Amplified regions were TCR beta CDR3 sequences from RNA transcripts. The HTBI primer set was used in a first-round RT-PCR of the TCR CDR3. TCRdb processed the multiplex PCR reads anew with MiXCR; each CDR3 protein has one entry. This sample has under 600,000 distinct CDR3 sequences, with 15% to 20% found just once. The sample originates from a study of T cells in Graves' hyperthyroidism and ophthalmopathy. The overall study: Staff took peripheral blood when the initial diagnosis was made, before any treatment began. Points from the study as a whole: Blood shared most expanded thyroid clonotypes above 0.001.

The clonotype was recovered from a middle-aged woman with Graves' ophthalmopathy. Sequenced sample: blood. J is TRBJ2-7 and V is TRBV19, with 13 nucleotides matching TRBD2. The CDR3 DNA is TGTGCCAGTAGTATACGACTAGCGGGGGGCCCCTACGAGCAGTACTTC. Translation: CASSIRLAGGPYEQYF.